This passage covers 3 T cell receptor beta chains from one sample sequenced in a study of T cell responses to AZD1222 COVID-19 vaccine. Data came from immunoSEQ multiplex PCR; TCRdb stores just in-frame clones and leaves some out. The table lists about 150,000 clones, about 91% of them singletons. This specimen was peripheral blood, taken on day 0 of AZD1222 vaccination. Every receptor here comes from an adult in good health.

This chain links TRBV4-2 with TRBJ2-7; no reliable D call. The CDR3 is made up of 13 amino acids. V was pared by 4 bases and J by 3 bases, with 10 bases between. In germline, CDR1 is LGHNA, CDR2 YNFKEQ. CDR3 amino acids: CASSPSTGYEQYF. The CDR3 coding sequence is TGTGCCAGCAGCCCCTCGACGGGCTACGAGCAGTACTTC.

As DNA, the CDR3 is TGTGCCAGCAGAAGCGGGAACATTGGGAACACTGAAGCTTTCTTT. Amino acids: CASRSGNIGNTEAFF. The rearrangement joins TRBV7-9 to TRBJ1-1; D is unclear. Germline V lookup: CDR1 SEHNR, CDR2 FQNEAQ (reference sequence). Trimming pared 6 bases from V and 1 base from J, leaving 15 bases between. CDR3 size: 15 residues.

The chain uses TRBV25-1 and TRBJ1-4; D not resolved. Per germline, CDR1 MGHDK and CDR2 SYGVNS. This CDR3 region has 14 residues. Trimming removed 1 base at V and 5 bases at J, with 8 bases between. CDR3 residues: CASSEFKTNEKLFF. The CDR3 region has the DNA TGTGCCAGCAGTGAATTTAAGACGAATGAAAAACTGTTTTTT.